The 21 T cell receptor beta chains reported below all come from one sample, sequenced in a study of blood T cell repertoires in COVID-19. Sequenced by immunoSEQ multiplex PCR; TCRdb stores in-frame clones only, minus some. The sample records roughly 370,000 clones, approximately 87% being singletons. The specimen sequenced was PBMCs or T cells enriched from blood (not recorded which). All receptors come from a woman between 45 and 60 years old who had recovered from COVID-19.

CDR3 amino acids: CASSIDRFRGTYEQYF. In DNA, the CDR3 is TGTGCCAGTAGTATAGATCGGTTCAGGGGGACCTACGAGCAGTACTTC. The chain carries TRBV19 and TRBJ2-7, with TRBD1 matching 7 bases. The CDR3 loop spans 16 amino acids. V shed 0 bases and J 2 bases; nucleotides not matched to a gene: 7. In germline, CDR1 is LNHDA, CDR2 SQIVND (reference sequence).

This clone was observed once. V is TRBV28 and J is TRBJ2-3; maybe TRBD2 (6 bases). The CDR3 is 21 residues long. CDR1 MDHEN and CDR2 SYDVKM come from the germline V gene. Trimming cost V 5 bases and J 1 base, with 31 bases left between them. In DNA, the CDR3 is TGTGCCAGCAGTCCCTCTAGCTTAGCGGCTTTTATTATTTTCGGCACAGATACGCAGTATTTT. Translating gives CASSPSSLAAFIIFGTDTQYF.

V usage is TRBV10-3 and J usage is TRBJ1-1, with D tentatively TRBD1 (5 bases). The V gene's germline CDR1 is ENHRY and CDR2 SYGVKD. Trimming shortened V by 2 bases and J by 4 bases, and 14 bases separated the two germline ends. The CDR3 loop spans 15 amino acids. In nucleotides, the CDR3 is TGTGCCATCAGTGAGAAGGGGCTGACTCCCACTGAAGCTTTCTTT. This translates into CAISEKGLTPTEAFF.

V gene TRBV6-5 combines with J gene TRBJ1-5; 10 bases line up with TRBD1. The CDR3 has 15 residues. V was clipped by 0 bases and J by 5 bases; unmatched bases: 1. Germline CDR1 MNHEY, CDR2 SVGAGI. The CDR3 DNA reads TGTGCCAGCAGTTACTCGGACAGGGGGGATCAGCCCCAGCATTTT. As protein: CASSYSDRGDQPQHF.

The chain couples TRBV28 to TRBJ2-3; 10 positions match TRBD1. V lost 5 bases to trimming and J lost 0 bases; unmatched junction nucleotides: 8. This CDR3 contains 17 residues. Looked up from germline, CDR1 is MDHEN and CDR2 is SYDVKM. CDR3 residues: CASSRQTGGISTDTQYF. CDR3 nucleotides: TGTGCCAGCAGTCGCCAGACAGGGGGCATCAGCACAGATACGCAGTATTTT.

The chain combines TRBV29-1 with TRBJ1-2; 10 positions agree with TRBD1. Germline V gives CDR1 SQVTM, CDR2 ANQGSEA. This CDR3 region has 15 residues. Trimming cost V 6 bases and J 0 bases; bases outside gene matches: 7. CDR3 nucleotides: TGCAGCGTAGGGGACAGGGGCCCCCCTAACTATGGCTACACCTTC. This translates into CSVGDRGPPNYGYTF.

The chain uses TRBV7-2 and TRBJ2-1, with TRBD2 matching over 9 bases. This CDR3 is built from 15 residues. Germline assignment: CDR1 SGHTA and CDR2 FQGNSA. V gave up 3 bases and J gave up 8 bases; unmatched junction bases: 8. The CDR3 DNA is TGTGCCAGCAGCTTTAGCGGGGGTCTGGTACATGAGCAGTTCTTC. Protein product: CASSFSGGLVHEQFF.

For the CDR3, the DNA is TGCAGCGTTGAATCCGATAGGGGCTATGGCTACACCTTC. It translates to CSVESDRGYGYTF. The rearrangement joins TRBV29-1 to TRBJ1-2, with D possibly being TRBD1 (5 bases). CDR3 length: 13 residues. CDR1 is SQVTM, CDR2 ANQGSEA, per germline. Trimming pared 2 bases from V and 4 bases from J, leaving 11 bases between.

This clone was picked up a small number of times. V is TRBV12-3 or TRBV12-4 and J is TRBJ1-5, with D possibly being TRBD1 (5 bases). The CDR3 runs to 13 residues. Trimming left V 0 bases short and J 7 bases short, with 7 bases between. The CDR3, as DNA: TGTGCCAGCAGTTTAGCGAAGGGGCAGCCCCAGCATTTT. It translates to CASSLAKGQPQHF.

The chain couples TRBV5-1 to TRBJ2-3; the match to TRBD2 covers 7 bases. The trim removed 7 bases at V and 2 bases at J, leaving 7 bases unmatched. Germline lookup yields CDR1 SGHRS and CDR2 YFSETQ. This CDR3 has 14 residues. The CDR3 sequence: CASGQAGPTDTQYF. The CDR3 region has the DNA TGCGCCAGCGGTCAAGCGGGGCCCACAGATACGCAGTATTTT.

On this clone itself: Relative to the germline gene, one junction end is altered; a read error may explain this. The J gene is TRBJ1-1, the V gene TRBV9; D call uncertain. CDR3 length: 9 residues. Germline assignment: CDR1 SGDLS and CDR2 YYNGEE. The CDR3 nucleotides are TGTGCCAGCAGCGAGAGGGAAAACTTT. It codes for CASSERENF.

The chain employs TRBV9 and TRBJ1-2, with TRBD1 matching over 7 bases. The germline CDR1 and CDR2 sequences are SGDLS and YYNGEE. This CDR3 comprises 14 residues. V shed 3 bases, J shed 5 bases, and the junction held 7 bases outside the gene matches. In DNA, the CDR3 is TGTGCCAGCAGCGAGCGACAGGGCTGGTATGGCTACACCTTC. It codes for CASSERQGWYGYTF.

This chain's CDR3 is CASSLKVGAAGLRETQYF. The CDR3 DNA reads as TGTGCCAGCAGCTTAAAGGTCGGGGCAGCGGGGTTGCGAGAGACCCAGTACTTC. V is TRBV7-2 and J is TRBJ2-5; 7 bases align to TRBD2. Unmatched junction bases numbered 16, after V lost 2 bases and J lost 4 bases. The CDR3 is made up of 18 amino acids. Looked up from germline, CDR1 is SGHTA and CDR2 is FQGNSA.

This clone has a handful of counts. The chain couples TRBV7-2 to TRBJ1-1; possible D gene TRBD1, 5 bases. From germline, CDR1 is SGHTA and CDR2 FQGNSA. The CDR3 is 16 amino acids. Trimming left V 5 bases short and J 5 bases short, with 21 bases between. CDR3 protein: CASSPQRGRLWTEAFF. In DNA, the CDR3 is TGTGCCAGCAGCCCTCAGCGGGGGAGGCTTTGGACTGAAGCTTTCTTT.

V is TRBV6-2 or TRBV6-3 and J is TRBJ2-5; 15 bases line up with TRBD2. The CDR3 covers 18 residues. Germline trimming cut 5 bases from V and 5 bases from J; bases unmatched to any gene: 12. Germline V gene lookup returns CDR1 MNHEY and CDR2 SVGEGT. This chain's CDR3 is CASSTLPGLAGGQETQYF. The CDR3 nucleotides read TGTGCCAGCAGTACGCTGCCGGGACTAGCGGGGGGACAGGAGACCCAGTACTTC.

The chain links TRBV30 to TRBJ1-5, with no clear D. V lost 1 base and J 2 bases, leaving 6 bases between the germline ends. The germline V gene has CDR1 GTSNPN and CDR2 SVGIG (reference sequence). The CDR3 extends over 13 amino acids. This CDR3 is CAWSGGGNQPQHF. The CDR3 bases are TGTGCCTGGAGTGGCGGAGGCAATCAGCCCCAGCATTTT.

The chain uses TRBV2 and TRBJ1-6; D is unresolved. The germline CDR1 and CDR2 sequences are SNHLY and FYNNEI. V was pared by 6 bases and J by 6 bases, with 6 bases between. This CDR3 comprises 12 residues. Here the CDR3 DNA reads TGTGCCAGCAGGACTCCTAATTCACCCCTCCACTTT. Translated: CASRTPNSPLHF.

Points on this clone: Germline and junction disagree at one end, which may indicate a read error. The chain combines TRBV4-3 with TRBJ1-2; 10 bases align to TRBD1. The CDR3 has 16 residues. The germline CDR1 and CDR2 sequences are LGHNA and YSLEER. CDR3 in DNA: TGCGCCAGCAGTCAAGATCCGGGACAGGGGAACTATGGCTACACCTTC. Protein sequence: CASSQDPGQGNYGYTF.

The J gene is TRBJ2-7, the V gene TRBV6-5, with D perhaps matching TRBD1 (6 bases). V was clipped by 5 bases and J by 7 bases, with 21 bases between them. Looked up from germline, CDR1 is MNHEY and CDR2 is SVGAGI. The CDR3 consists of 15 residues. This CDR3 is CASSPGTTAPREQYF. CDR3 bases: TGTGCCAGCAGTCCCGGGACAACCGCTCCTCGGGAGCAGTACTTC.

The chain combines TRBV2 with TRBJ2-7; D uncertain. Germline V gene sequence: CDR1 SNHLY, CDR2 FYNNEI. V lost 2 bases and J lost 4, with 15 bases in between. CDR3 length: 15 amino acids. Here the CDR3 reads CASSESGAPVYEQYF. The CDR3 region has the DNA TGTGCCAGCAGTGAAAGTGGTGCGCCGGTATACGAGCAGTACTTC.

This chain joins TRBV5-1 and TRBJ1-6, with 7 positions matching TRBD1. CDR1 is SGHRS, CDR2 YFSETQ, per germline. The V and J ends lost 4 bases and 6 bases, in that order; junction bases with no gene match: 4. CDR3 length: 14 amino acids. CDR3 coding DNA: TGCGCCAGCAGCGTTGACAGGGTTAATTCACCCCTCCACTTT. The encoded protein is CASSVDRVNSPLHF.